The text below deals with one TCR beta chain. The data were obtained in a study of T-cell memory formation after mild COVID-19. TCRdb ran MiXCR on the 5' RACE reads and lists one entry per CDR3 protein. This table has 150,000 to 200,000 distinct CDR3 sequences, around 13% appearing once. This clonotype was obtained from a man aged 18 to 30 who had mild COVID-19 (a few samples of this study predate the infection). Cell type and time point are not known. The sample was PBMCs or a T cell subset sorted from them (not recorded which).

CDR3 sequence reads: CASATRQILYGYTF. CDR3 nucleotide sequence: TGTGCCAGCGCGACTCGACAGATCCTCTATGGCTACACCTTC. V usage is TRBV7-9 and J usage is TRBJ1-2, with D maybe TRBD1 (5 bases). V was clipped by 8 bases and J by 4 bases, with 17 bases between them. Germline V gives CDR1 SEHNR, CDR2 FQNEAQ (reference sequence). The CDR3 is 14 residues long.